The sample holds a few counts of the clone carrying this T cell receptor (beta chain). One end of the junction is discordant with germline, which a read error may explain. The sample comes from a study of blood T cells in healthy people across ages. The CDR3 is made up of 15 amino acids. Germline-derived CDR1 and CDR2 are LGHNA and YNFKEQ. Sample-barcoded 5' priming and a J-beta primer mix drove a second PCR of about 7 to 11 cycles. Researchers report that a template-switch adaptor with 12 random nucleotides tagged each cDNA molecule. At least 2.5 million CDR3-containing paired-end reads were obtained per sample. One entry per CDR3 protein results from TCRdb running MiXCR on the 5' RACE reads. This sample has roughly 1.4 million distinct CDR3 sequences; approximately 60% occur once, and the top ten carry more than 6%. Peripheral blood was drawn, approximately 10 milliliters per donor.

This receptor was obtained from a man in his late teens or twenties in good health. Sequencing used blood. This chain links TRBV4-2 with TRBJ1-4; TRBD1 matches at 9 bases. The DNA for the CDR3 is TGCGCCAGCAGCCAGGGCGGGACAGGGAATGAAAAACTGTTTTTT. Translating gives CASSQGGTGNEKLFF.